This T cell receptor (beta chain) is from a study of cytomegalovirus exposure and HLA in healthy donors. CDR3 length equals 15 residues. V dropped 1 base and J dropped 4; count of bases not matched to a gene: 7. The germline gives CDR1 GTSNPN, CDR2 SVGIG (reference sequence). Points from the study as a whole: Subsequent analysis found a tendency for first-cohort TCR clusters to co-occur within the 95 to 150 validation repertoires. Cytomegalovirus status was reportedly diagnosed by the classifier with high sensitivity and specificity. Rare TCR sequences dominated, though some public TCRs recurred in many donors.

Note on this clone: Its target is not known.

The assay was immunoSEQ multiplex PCR, and TCRdb's table has in-frame clones only and misses some. The repertoire holds under 200,000 clones, with approximately 89% as singletons. The chain links TRBV30 to TRBJ2-3; TRBD2 matches at 8 bases. The sample taken for sequencing was PBMCs. The TCR originated in a man aged 18 to 29 in good health and CMV-seropositive. Here the CDR3 DNA reads TGTGCCTGGAGTGCGGGAGGGCCAGGCGCAGATACGCAGTATTTT. It specifies CAWSAGGPGADTQYF.